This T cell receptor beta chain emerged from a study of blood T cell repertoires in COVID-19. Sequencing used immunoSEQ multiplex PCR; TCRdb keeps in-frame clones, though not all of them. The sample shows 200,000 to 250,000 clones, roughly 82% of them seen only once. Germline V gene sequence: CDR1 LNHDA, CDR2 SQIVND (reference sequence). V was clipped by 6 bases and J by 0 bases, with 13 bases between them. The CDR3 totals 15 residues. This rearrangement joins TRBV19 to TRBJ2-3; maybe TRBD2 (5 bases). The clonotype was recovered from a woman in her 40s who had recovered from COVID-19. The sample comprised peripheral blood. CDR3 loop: CASSDRGLSTDTQYF. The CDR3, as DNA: TGTGCCAGTAGCGATCGGGGATTAAGCACAGATACGCAGTATTTT.